The T cell receptor (beta chain) under discussion was sequenced for a study of regulatory T cells in long-lasting Graves disease. Arm-PCR of CDR3 regions with iRepertoire HTBI primers generated TCR beta libraries. A single record per CDR3 protein comes from TCRdb applying MiXCR to the multiplex PCR reads. The table includes 450,000 to 500,000 distinct CDR3 sequences, 15% to 20% detected once. Documented time point: newly diagnosed GD, antithyroid drugs for less than 3 months. Researchers made the TCR library from RNA that was extracted from PBMCs. The V gene lost 1 base and the J gene lost 4 bases, with 13 bases spanning the gap. Looked up from germline, CDR1 is SGHAT and CDR2 is FQNNGV. The CDR3 extends over 15 amino acids. This clonotype showed up many times. This sample also belongs to another study, concerning T cells in Graves' hyperthyroidism and ophthalmopathy. That publication notes: A model of 13 V-J features distinguished ophthalmopathy from stable hyperthyroidism.

Sequenced material: peripheral blood mononuclear cells (PBMCs), taken at new diagnosis, from a patient treated with antithyroid drugs. This sequence originates from a man aged 35 to 55 with Graves disease. This sequence joins TRBV11-2 and TRBJ1-1; a possible D gene is TRBD1 (5 bases). For the CDR3, the DNA is TGTGCCAGCAGCTTAGCACGAGCAGGGCCCACTGAAGCTTTCTTT. Protein sequence: CASSLARAGPTEAFF.